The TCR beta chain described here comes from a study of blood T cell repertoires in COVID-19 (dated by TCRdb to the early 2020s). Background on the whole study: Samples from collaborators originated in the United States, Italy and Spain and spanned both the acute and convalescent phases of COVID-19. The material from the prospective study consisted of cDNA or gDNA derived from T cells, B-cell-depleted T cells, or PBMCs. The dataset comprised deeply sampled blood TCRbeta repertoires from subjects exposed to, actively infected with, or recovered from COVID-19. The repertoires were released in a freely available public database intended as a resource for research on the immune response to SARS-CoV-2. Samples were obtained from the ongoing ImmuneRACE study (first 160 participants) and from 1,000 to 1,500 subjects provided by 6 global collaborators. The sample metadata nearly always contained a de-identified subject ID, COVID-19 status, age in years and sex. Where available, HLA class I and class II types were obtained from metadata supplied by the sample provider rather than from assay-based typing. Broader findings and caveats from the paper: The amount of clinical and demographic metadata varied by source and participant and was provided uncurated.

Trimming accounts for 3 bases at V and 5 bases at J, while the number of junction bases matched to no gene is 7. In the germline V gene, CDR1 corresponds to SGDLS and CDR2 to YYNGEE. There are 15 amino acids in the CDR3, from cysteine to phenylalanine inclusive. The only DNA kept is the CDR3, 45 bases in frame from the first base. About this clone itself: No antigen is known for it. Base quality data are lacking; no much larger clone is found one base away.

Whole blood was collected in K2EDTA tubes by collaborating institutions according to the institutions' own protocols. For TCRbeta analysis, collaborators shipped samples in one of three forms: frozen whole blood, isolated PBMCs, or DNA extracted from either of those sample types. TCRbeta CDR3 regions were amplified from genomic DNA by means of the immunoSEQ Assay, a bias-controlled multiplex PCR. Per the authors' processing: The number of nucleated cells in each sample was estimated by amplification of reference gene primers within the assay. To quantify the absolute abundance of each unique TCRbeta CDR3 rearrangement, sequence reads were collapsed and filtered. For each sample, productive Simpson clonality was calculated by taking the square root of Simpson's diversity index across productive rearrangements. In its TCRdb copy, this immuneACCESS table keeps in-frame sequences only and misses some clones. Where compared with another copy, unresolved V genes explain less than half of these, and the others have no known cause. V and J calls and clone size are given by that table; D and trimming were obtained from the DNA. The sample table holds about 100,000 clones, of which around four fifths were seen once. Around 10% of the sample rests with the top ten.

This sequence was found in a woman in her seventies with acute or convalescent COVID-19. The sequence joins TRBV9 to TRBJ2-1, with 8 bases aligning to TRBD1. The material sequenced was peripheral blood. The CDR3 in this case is CASSARGLPNNEQFF. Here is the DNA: TGTGCCAGCAGCGCCAGGGGGCTACCAAACAATGAGCAGTTCTTC.